This T cell receptor beta chain was recovered during a study of T cell changes during pregnancy in multiple sclerosis. Clones were read by immunoSEQ multiplex PCR, and TCRdb kept only the in-frame ones, dropping some. This sample has 75,000 to 95,000 clones; about 91% occur once, and the top ten carry around 0.93%. Germline CDR1 reads MDHEN; CDR2 reads SYDVKM. Unmatched junction bases numbered 16, after V lost 3 bases and J lost 5 bases. This CDR3 has 20 amino acids. The V and J genes are TRBV28 and TRBJ1-4; 12 bases map to TRBD1. Sample: peripheral blood, taken before pregnancy. This receptor was taken from a female donor with multiple sclerosis, enrolled in a pregnancy study. In DNA form, the CDR3 reads TGTGCCAGCAGTTTTATTCCCCTTACCGGGACAGGGGGCTCGAATGAAAAACTGTTTTTT. Its protein is CASSFIPLTGTGGSNEKLFF.